This T cell receptor (delta chain) was retrieved from a study of Vδ1+ human thymocytes. Broader study findings: Thymic TRG and TRD repertoires appeared highly polyclonal. Approximately 20% of thymic delta-chain sequences were Vdelta2, with few Vdelta3, unlike blood Vdelta1+ controls.

Extracted RNA was reverse transcribed into cDNA. The CDR3 regions were amplified by multiplex PCR from V-gene primers to a constant-region primer. TCRdb reran clone calling via CATT on the multiplex PCR reads. The table has approximately 58,000 delta-chain clones, approximately 15% seen once. In the case of this clone: Its antigen is still unknown. At one end the junction does not follow the germline gene, possibly because of a read error. Other nucleotide sequences in the sample specify the same CDR3.

The germline V gene has CDR1 TSWWSYY and CDR2 QGS. This CDR3 has 19 amino acids. Alphabeta T cells were depleted, then CD3+ Vdelta1+ Vdelta2- thymocytes were FACS-sorted. Sequencing input: Vdelta1+ gamma-delta thymocytes from the thymus. Subset described: FACS-sorted CD3+ TCRalphabeta- TCRVdelta1+ TCRVdelta2- thymocytes. The chain has TRDV1 and TRDJ1, with D tentatively TRDD3 (6 bases). The receptor was isolated from a girl under three years old who had congenital heart surgery. Written as DNA, the CDR3 is TGTGCCCTTGGGGGCGGCGCAAGGCCTCCCCCTGGAACCACCGATAAACTCATCTTT. Protein product: CALGGGARPPPGTTDKLIF.